A selection of T cell receptor beta chains follows, all from one sample in a study of blood T cell repertoires in COVID-19. TCRdb's table, derived via immunoSEQ multiplex PCR, lists solely in-frame clones and lacks some. The data contain approximately 220,000 clones, roughly 80% of them singletons. What was sequenced was PBMCs or T cells enriched from blood (not recorded which). Source of these receptors: a woman in her 50s who had been exposed to COVID-19. The CDR3 runs from the conserved cysteine through the conserved F or W. A D gene is named only where the DNA matches it firmly. Size values are once, few and many counts, or a class for expanded clones, and some rows have none.

j_call: TRBJ1-1; clone_size: few; v_call: TRBV19; d_call: -; cdr3_aa: CARRRIEDINTEAFF; cdr3_nt: TGTGCCAGACGAAGGATCGAGGACATAAACACTGAAGCTTTCTTT
j_call: TRBJ2-7; clone_size: -; v_call: TRBV7-9; d_call: -; cdr3_aa: CASSPTGYEQYF; cdr3_nt: TGTGCCAGCAGCCCCACAGGTTACGAGCAGTACTTC
j_call: TRBJ1-1; clone_size: -; v_call: TRBV5-1; d_call: -; cdr3_aa: CASSVEGGGHRTEAFF; cdr3_nt: TGCGCCAGCAGCGTTGAAGGGGGAGGGCACCGCACTGAAGCTTTCTTT
j_call: TRBJ2-5; clone_size: -; v_call: TRBV6-4; d_call: TRBD1; cdr3_aa: CASSPSGRGMETQYF; cdr3_nt: TGTGCCAGCAGCCCGTCCGGCAGGGGGATGGAGACCCAGTACTTC
j_call: TRBJ1-2; clone_size: -; v_call: TRBV18; d_call: -; cdr3_aa: CASSPGAGANGYGYTF; cdr3_nt: TGTGCCAGCTCACCAGGGGCAGGAGCAAACGGCTATGGCTACACCTTC
j_call: TRBJ1-1; clone_size: -; v_call: TRBV5-6; d_call: -; cdr3_aa: CASSLEQGMNTEAFF; cdr3_nt: TGTGCCAGCAGCTTGGAGCAGGGCATGAACACTGAAGCTTTCTTT
j_call: TRBJ1-5; clone_size: few; v_call: TRBV4-1; d_call: -; cdr3_aa: CASSPQTSSNQPQHF; cdr3_nt: TGCGCCAGCAGCCCACAAACCTCCAGCAATCAGCCCCAGCATTTT
j_call: TRBJ1-1; clone_size: -; v_call: TRBV18; d_call: -; cdr3_aa: CASSPARSGTEAFF; cdr3_nt: TGTGCCAGCTCACCCGCCCGTTCAGGCACTGAAGCTTTCTTT
j_call: TRBJ2-7; clone_size: -; v_call: TRBV7-2; d_call: -; cdr3_aa: CASSPLGLTYEQYF; cdr3_nt: TGTGCCAGCAGCCCTCTGGGGCTCACCTACGAGCAGTACTTC
j_call: TRBJ1-1; clone_size: -; v_call: TRBV28; d_call: -; cdr3_aa: CASSFAPNTEAFF; cdr3_nt: TGTGCCAGCAGTTTCGCGCCGAACACTGAAGCTTTCTTT
j_call: TRBJ2-7; clone_size: -; v_call: TRBV4-3; d_call: TRBD1; cdr3_aa: CASSQVAGQGAYEQYF; cdr3_nt: TGCGCCAGCAGCCAAGTGGCGGGACAGGGAGCCTACGAGCAGTACTTC
j_call: TRBJ1-4; clone_size: -; v_call: TRBV11-2; d_call: TRBD1; cdr3_aa: CASSLDRGNEKLFF; cdr3_nt: TGTGCCAGCAGCTTAGACAGGGGGAACGAAAAACTGTTTTTT
j_call: TRBJ1-3; clone_size: -; v_call: TRBV5-6; d_call: TRBD1; cdr3_aa: CASSPGQIGNTIYF; cdr3_nt: TGTGCCAGCAGCCCGGGACAGATTGGAAACACCATATATTTT
j_call: TRBJ2-1; clone_size: -; v_call: TRBV11-2; d_call: -; cdr3_aa: CASSRDTLSEQFF; cdr3_nt: TGTGCCAGCAGCCGGGACACCCTGAGTGAGCAGTTCTTC
j_call: TRBJ1-2; clone_size: -; v_call: TRBV10-2; d_call: -; cdr3_aa: CASSDPGLDGSTVYGYTF; cdr3_nt: TGCGCCAGCAGTGATCCAGGTTTAGACGGCAGCACAGTTTATGGCTACACCTTC
j_call: TRBJ1-1; clone_size: -; v_call: TRBV6-5; d_call: -; cdr3_aa: CASSYQATGNTEAFF; cdr3_nt: TGTGCCAGCAGTTACCAGGCTACAGGGAACACTGAAGCTTTCTTT
j_call: TRBJ2-5; clone_size: -; v_call: TRBV5-1; d_call: -; cdr3_aa: CASSLVSEETQYF; cdr3_nt: TGCGCCAGCAGCTTGGTCTCGGAAGAGACCCAGTACTTC
j_call: TRBJ1-5; clone_size: -; v_call: TRBV18; d_call: -; cdr3_aa: CASSPSRELQPQHF; cdr3_nt: TGTGCCAGCTCACCATCCAGGGAACTACAACCCCAGCATTTT
j_call: TRBJ1-1; clone_size: -; v_call: TRBV27; d_call: TRBD1; cdr3_aa: CASSFTSQGVMAEAFF; cdr3_nt: TGTGCCAGCAGTTTTACATCCCAGGGGGTCATGGCTGAAGCTTTCTTT
j_call: TRBJ1-2; clone_size: once; v_call: TRBV7-2; d_call: TRBD1; cdr3_aa: CASSLVGGQGAHYGYTF; cdr3_nt: TGTGCCAGCAGCTTAGTAGGAGGACAGGGGGCTCACTATGGCTACACCTTC
j_call: TRBJ1-6; clone_size: -; v_call: TRBV18; d_call: TRBD1; cdr3_aa: CASSNAGGGDSPLHF; cdr3_nt: TGTGCCAGCTCAAACGCAGGGGGAGGCGATTCACCCCTCCACTTT
j_call: TRBJ1-3; clone_size: -; v_call: TRBV12-3/TRBV12-4; d_call: -; cdr3_aa: CASSHGQGNTIYF; cdr3_nt: TGTGCCAGCAGTCACGGACAGGGAAACACCATATATTTT
j_call: TRBJ2-7; clone_size: once; v_call: TRBV20-1; d_call: -; cdr3_aa: CSASREQYEQYF; cdr3_nt: TGCAGTGCTAGTCGGGAGCAGTACGAGCAGTACTTC
j_call: TRBJ1-6; clone_size: -; v_call: TRBV12-2; d_call: -; cdr3_aa: CASRSSRSTGSETNSPLHF; cdr3_nt: TGTGCAAGTCGCTCAAGTCGCAGTACAGGGAGTGAAACGAATTCACCCCTCCACTTT
j_call: TRBJ2-2; clone_size: -; v_call: TRBV7-9; d_call: -; cdr3_aa: CASSLLRMAAGTGELFF; cdr3_nt: TGTGCCAGCAGCTTACTCAGAATGGCTGCTGGCACCGGGGAGCTGTTTTTT
j_call: TRBJ2-1; clone_size: -; v_call: TRBV4-3; d_call: TRBD2; cdr3_aa: CASSQDLLTSGMAYNEQFF; cdr3_nt: TGCGCCAGCAGCCAAGACCTTTTGACTAGCGGAATGGCCTACAATGAGCAGTTCTTC
j_call: TRBJ2-7; clone_size: -; v_call: TRBV7-3; d_call: -; cdr3_aa: CASLLPGGADEQYF; cdr3_nt: TGTGCCAGCCTCCTACCCGGAGGGGCAGACGAGCAGTACTTC
j_call: TRBJ1-1; clone_size: -; v_call: TRBV7-8; d_call: -; cdr3_aa: CASSQTLQDTEAFF; cdr3_nt: TGTGCCAGCAGCCAAACTCTACAGGATACTGAAGCTTTCTTT
j_call: TRBJ1-1; clone_size: -; v_call: TRBV6-5; d_call: -; cdr3_aa: CASTLDRDTEAFF; cdr3_nt: TGTGCCAGCACCCTCGACCGGGACACTGAAGCTTTCTTT
j_call: TRBJ1-2; clone_size: -; v_call: TRBV19; d_call: -; cdr3_aa: CASRHNGYTF; cdr3_nt: TGTGCCAGTAGACATAATGGCTACACCTTC
j_call: TRBJ2-1; clone_size: -; v_call: TRBV10-3; d_call: TRBD1; cdr3_aa: CAISGDRVSEQFF; cdr3_nt: TGTGCCATCAGTGGGGACAGGGTGTCGGAGCAGTTCTTC
j_call: TRBJ2-4; clone_size: -; v_call: TRBV7-9; d_call: -; cdr3_aa: CASSSYRGETRDSKNIQYF; cdr3_nt: TGTGCCAGCAGCTCCTATCGGGGAGAGACGCGTGATTCCAAAAACATTCAGTACTTC
j_call: TRBJ1-1; clone_size: -; v_call: TRBV12-3/TRBV12-4; d_call: TRBD1; cdr3_aa: CASSGQLNTEAFF; cdr3_nt: TGTGCCAGCTCGGGACAGCTCAACACTGAAGCTTTCTTT
j_call: TRBJ2-5; clone_size: -; v_call: TRBV3-1/TRBV3-2; d_call: TRBD2; cdr3_aa: CASSQDRGSGGETQYF; cdr3_nt: TGTGCCAGCAGCCAAGATCGGGGTAGCGGGGGTGAGACCCAGTACTTC
j_call: TRBJ1-2; clone_size: few; v_call: TRBV7-2; d_call: TRBD1; cdr3_aa: CASSLRGQSGYTF; cdr3_nt: TGTGCCAGCAGCCTAAGGGGGCAGTCTGGCTACACCTTC
j_call: TRBJ2-1; clone_size: -; v_call: TRBV9; d_call: TRBD2; cdr3_aa: CASSVDSGESYNEQFF; cdr3_nt: TGTGCCAGCAGCGTAGATAGCGGGGAATCCTACAATGAGCAGTTCTTC
j_call: TRBJ1-1; clone_size: -; v_call: TRBV7-2; d_call: -; cdr3_aa: CASSTRGWTEAFF; cdr3_nt: TGTGCCAGCAGTACCCGGGGGTGGACTGAAGCTTTCTTT
j_call: TRBJ2-3; clone_size: -; v_call: TRBV11-3; d_call: -; cdr3_aa: CASSLGGGQVTDTQYF; cdr3_nt: TGTGCCAGCAGCTTAGGGGGGGGACAGGTCACAGATACGCAGTATTTT
j_call: TRBJ2-5; clone_size: -; v_call: TRBV14; d_call: TRBD2; cdr3_aa: CASSQGSGGIQETQYF; cdr3_nt: TGTGCCAGCAGCCAAGGTTCCGGGGGGATTCAAGAGACCCAGTACTTC
j_call: TRBJ1-3; clone_size: once; v_call: TRBV9; d_call: -; cdr3_aa: CASSVAQGLITGNTIYF; cdr3_nt: TGTGCCAGCAGCGTAGCGCAGGGTCTCATCACTGGAAACACCATATATTTT
j_call: TRBJ2-2; clone_size: -; v_call: TRBV28; d_call: -; cdr3_aa: CASSLLSRGGTGELFF; cdr3_nt: TGTGCCAGCAGTTTATTGAGCAGGGGTGGCACCGGGGAGCTGTTTTTT
j_call: TRBJ1-6; clone_size: -; v_call: TRBV5-4; d_call: TRBD1; cdr3_aa: CASSRRDSGHNSPLHF; cdr3_nt: TGTGCCAGCAGCCGCCGGGACAGCGGCCATAATTCACCCCTCCACTTT
j_call: TRBJ2-3; clone_size: -; v_call: TRBV18; d_call: TRBD2; cdr3_aa: CASSPFRTSGGTDTQYF; cdr3_nt: TGTGCCAGCTCACCATTTCGGACTAGCGGGGGCACAGATACGCAGTATTTT
j_call: TRBJ1-3; clone_size: -; v_call: TRBV5-1; d_call: -; cdr3_aa: CASSSQGGAGNTIYF; cdr3_nt: TGCGCCAGCAGCTCTCAAGGAGGCGCTGGAAACACCATATATTTT
j_call: TRBJ1-1; clone_size: -; v_call: TRBV7-2; d_call: -; cdr3_aa: CASSLRVKSTEAFF; cdr3_nt: TGTGCCAGCAGCTTACGGGTAAAAAGCACTGAAGCTTTCTTT
j_call: TRBJ1-2; clone_size: few; v_call: TRBV5-5; d_call: -; cdr3_aa: CASSFQGANYGYTF; cdr3_nt: TGTGCCAGCAGCTTCCAGGGTGCTAACTATGGCTACACCTTC
j_call: TRBJ1-2; clone_size: -; v_call: TRBV18; d_call: TRBD1; cdr3_aa: CASSPLPLSTGAKGYGYTF; cdr3_nt: TGTGCCAGCTCACCATTGCCCCTCTCGACAGGGGCCAAAGGCTATGGCTACACCTTC